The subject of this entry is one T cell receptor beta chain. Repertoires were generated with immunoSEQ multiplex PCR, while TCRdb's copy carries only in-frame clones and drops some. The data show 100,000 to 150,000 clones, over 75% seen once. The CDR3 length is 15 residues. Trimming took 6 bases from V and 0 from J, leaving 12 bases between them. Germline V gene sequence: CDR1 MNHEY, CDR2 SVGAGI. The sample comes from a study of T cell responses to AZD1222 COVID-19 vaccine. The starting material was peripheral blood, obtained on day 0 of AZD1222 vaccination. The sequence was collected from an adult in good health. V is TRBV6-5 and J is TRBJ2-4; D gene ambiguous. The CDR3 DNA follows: TGTGCCAGCAGGGCCCTAAATACAGCCAAAAACATTCAGTACTTC. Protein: CASRALNTAKNIQYF.